A selection of T cell receptor beta chains follows, all from one sample in a study of shared clonotypes between healthy human individuals. TCRdb keeps only in-frame clones here, not all; method: immunoSEQ multiplex PCR. The sample lists roughly 890,000 clones; nearly 95% were seen once. Sequencing was carried out using naive CD8+ T cells sorted from blood. These receptors were obtained from a man aged 30 to 45 in good health. Both conserved end residues are part of each CDR3. D genes are given only for firm matches. Clone size, where shown, is once, few, many, or a class for clones that have expanded.

clone_size: -; j_call: TRBJ1-1; v_call: TRBV29-1; d_call: TRBD1; cdr3_nt: TGCAGCGTCGGAAGACAGGGGACTGAAGCTTTCTTT; cdr3_aa: CSVGRQGTEAFF
clone_size: -; j_call: TRBJ2-5; v_call: TRBV2; d_call: TRBD2; cdr3_nt: TGTGCCAGCAGGGGGACTAGCGGGTCCGCCCAAGAGACCCAGTACTTC; cdr3_aa: CASRGTSGSAQETQYF
clone_size: once; j_call: TRBJ1-5; v_call: TRBV19; d_call: TRBD1; cdr3_nt: TGTGCCAGTAGTGGAGACAGGGTAAATCAGCCCCAGCATTTT; cdr3_aa: CASSGDRVNQPQHF
clone_size: few; j_call: TRBJ2-7; v_call: TRBV5-1; d_call: -; cdr3_nt: TGCGCCAGCAGCTTGGGGCAGGGTTCCTACGAGCAGTACTTC; cdr3_aa: CASSLGQGSYEQYF
clone_size: -; j_call: TRBJ2-7; v_call: TRBV19; d_call: -; cdr3_nt: TGTGCCAGTACCCCAGTCGGTGGAGACAGGTACGAGCAGTACTTC; cdr3_aa: CASTPVGGDRYEQYF
clone_size: once; j_call: TRBJ2-2; v_call: TRBV7-9; d_call: TRBD1; cdr3_nt: TGTGCCAGCAGCTCCCCGGGACAGGGGAACACCGGGGAGCTGTTTTTT; cdr3_aa: CASSSPGQGNTGELFF
clone_size: once; j_call: TRBJ1-5; v_call: TRBV10-2; d_call: -; cdr3_nt: TGCGCCAGCAGTGAATCGGGAGTAGGAAATCAGCCCCAGCATTTT; cdr3_aa: CASSESGVGNQPQHF
clone_size: few; j_call: TRBJ2-1; v_call: TRBV14; d_call: -; cdr3_nt: TGTGCCAGCAGCCAAGTTGGAGGGAAGAATGAGCAGTTCTTC; cdr3_aa: CASSQVGGKNEQFF
clone_size: -; j_call: TRBJ2-3; v_call: TRBV27; d_call: -; cdr3_nt: TGTGCCAGCAGAATTGGATCAGCCGGAGATACGCAGTATTTT; cdr3_aa: CASRIGSAGDTQYF
clone_size: -; j_call: TRBJ2-3; v_call: TRBV7-9; d_call: TRBD2; cdr3_nt: TGTGCCAGCAGCTTGAATAGCGGGAGGGCCAGTTCCGATACGCAGTATTTT; cdr3_aa: CASSLNSGRASSDTQYF
clone_size: -; j_call: TRBJ2-7; v_call: TRBV27; d_call: TRBD2; cdr3_nt: TGTGCCAGCACTCCGATTGGGGGCGGGAGGCGGTACGAGCAGTACTTC; cdr3_aa: CASTPIGGGRRYEQYF
clone_size: -; j_call: TRBJ2-2; v_call: TRBV4-1; d_call: -; cdr3_nt: TGCGCCAGCAGCCAAGTCAACAGGGAGCTGTTTTTT; cdr3_aa: CASSQVNRELFF
clone_size: -; j_call: TRBJ2-7; v_call: TRBV5-1; d_call: -; cdr3_nt: TGCGCCAGCAGCTTGGGTTTAGGGGAAGGGACCTACGAGCAGTACTTC; cdr3_aa: CASSLGLGEGTYEQYF
clone_size: -; j_call: TRBJ2-1; v_call: TRBV19; d_call: -; cdr3_nt: TGTGCCAGTAGCAAGGACACCTACAATGAGCAGTTCTTC; cdr3_aa: CASSKDTYNEQFF
clone_size: -; j_call: TRBJ2-7; v_call: TRBV2; d_call: TRBD2; cdr3_nt: TGTGCCACCCTAGGACTAGCGGGAAGCGAGCAGTACTTC; cdr3_aa: CATLGLAGSEQYF
clone_size: once; j_call: TRBJ1-5; v_call: TRBV28; d_call: -; cdr3_nt: TGTGCCAGCAGTTTCCTCGGTGGCGGGACGGAACTACTTCGCAATCAGCCCCAGCATTTT; cdr3_aa: CASSFLGGGTELLRNQPQHF
clone_size: -; j_call: TRBJ2-2; v_call: TRBV29-1; d_call: -; cdr3_nt: TGCAGCGGGAAGAGACTAGGGCCCGCCGGGGAGCTGTTTTTT; cdr3_aa: CSGKRLGPAGELFF
clone_size: -; j_call: TRBJ1-4; v_call: TRBV15; d_call: TRBD1; cdr3_nt: TGTGCCACGCGCTTAGACAGGGGAATTAATGAAAAACTGTTTTTT; cdr3_aa: CATRLDRGINEKLFF